These T cell receptor beta chains were read from a single sample in a study of control samples from healthy donors and cancer patients. Produced via immunoSEQ multiplex PCR; TCRdb's table is partial and in-frame only. The sample lists some 120,000 clones; more than 85% were seen once. The source material was blood. The receptors shown here come from a young man in good health. Both conserved end residues are trimmed from each CDR3. Not all rows give a size; the values are once, few, many and, for expanded clones, a class.

clone_size v_call cdr3_aa
- TRBV11-2 ASSLGHGTASPLH
- TRBV6-5 ASSRRGQSTDTQY
- TRBV6-5 ASSYSGVGKGTEAF
- TRBV19 ASSRGDSTNSPLH
- TRBV12-5 ASGFSNEQY
- TRBV21-1 ASSKVWKQGTDTQY
- TRBV11-2 ASSLGGQSNTEAF
- TRBV5-1 ASSLERRGYDYGYT
- TRBV27 ASNRQGISYEQY
- TRBV27 ASRRTGPYEQY
- TRBV3-1/TRBV3-2 ASSVDWSLEQY
- TRBV9 ASSYGGTEQF
- TRBV5-5 ASSLADFDEQY
- TRBV6-1 ASSEAWGSNQPQH
- TRBV6-1 ASSERWLGNQPQH
- TRBV6-5 ASSSTGSGEQY
- TRBV29-1 SALRTLALDTQY
once TRBV7-3 ASSLTVNTEAF
- TRBV25-1 ASSGFGGDSYEQY
- TRBV5-4 ASSRTSGLYNEQF